The 9 T cell receptor beta chains below were found in one sample sequenced in a study of tumor-infiltrating lymphocytes in primary liver carcinoma. A constant-region primer served to make TCR beta cDNA from approximately 490 ng total RNA. Investigators got TCR beta libraries out of three nested multiplex PCR rounds, done with slightly modified ARM-PCR. Forward primers for TRBV1-TRBV30 and a C-beta reverse primer served the first two PCR rounds, at about 10 cycles each. MiXCR was run by TCRdb on the multiplex PCR reads, yielding one entry per CDR3 protein. The sample contains 300,000 to 400,000 distinct CDR3 sequences, less than 65% of which appear only once. Germline DNA was also extracted, with blood RNA taken from unsorted whole blood. The specimen sequenced was peripheral blood. These receptors all stem from a man aged 40-50 years with primary liver carcinoma and hepatitis B virus infection.

Notes on this clonotype: A much larger clone lies one base from this, so it may be a read error. This chain links TRBV4-2 with TRBJ1-5; weak D call: TRBD1 (6 bases). The CDR3 length is 15 residues. Germline assignment: CDR1 LGHNA and CDR2 YNFKEQ. Trimming took off 4 bases at V and 1 base at J, with 11 bases between the two ends. In DNA, the CDR3 is TGTGCCAGCAGCCCATGGGGGGCGAGCAATCAGCCCCAGCATTTT. It codes for CASSPWGASNQPQHF.

The chain employs TRBV5-1 and TRBJ2-5, with a weak D call TRBD2 (5 bases). V was cut by 6 bases and J by 2 bases, with 20 bases left in between. CDR1 and CDR2 from the germline V gene are SGHRS and YFSETQ. There are 16 residues in the CDR3. The CDR3 sequence: CASTFGVARKQETQYF. The CDR3 region has the DNA TGCGCCAGCACCTTCGGGGTGGCCAGAAAACAAGAGACCCAGTACTTC.

To note about this clonotype: Germline and junction disagree at one end, which may indicate a read error. The V call is TRBV7-9, the J call TRBJ2-7, with D unclear. This CDR3 region has 15 residues. The germline V gene has CDR1 SEHNR and CDR2 FQNEAQ (reference sequence). CDR3 loop: CARSQYPASRSEQYF. The CDR3 nucleotides read TGTGCCCGCAGCCAATACCCGGCATCCCGGAGCGAGCAGTACTTC.

In the case of this clonotype: Since a much larger clone is just one base distant, this may be a read error. Likely a read error: the CDR3 ends without its conserved phenylalanine or tryptophan. The chain is built from TRBV12-3 or TRBV12-4 and TRBJ2-7; either TRBD1 or TRBD2 may supply D (5 bases each). This CDR3 comprises 14 residues. V lost 4 bases and J lost 4, with 14 bases in between. The CDR3 here is CASSSQGGGYEQYL. As DNA, the CDR3 is TGTGCCAGCAGTTCTCAAGGTGGGGGTTACGAGCAGTACTTA.

Remarks on this clonotype: A much larger clone lies one base from this, so it may be a read error. Here the CDR3 omits its conserved ending phenylalanine or tryptophan, so a read error is the likely source. CDR3 nucleotides: TGCGCCAGCAGCCCCCAGACAGGACCGAGAATGGGAGATACGCAGTATTCT. It codes for CASSPQTGPRMGDTQYS. V and J are TRBV4-1 and TRBJ2-3; D possibly corresponds to TRBD1 (6 bases). Germline V gene lookup returns CDR1 MGHRA and CDR2 YSYEKL. V lost 4 bases and J lost 5, with 22 bases in between. The CDR3 runs to 17 residues.

A note on this clonotype: The conserved phenylalanine or tryptophan normally closing the CDR3 is absent here, so this likely arose from a read error. The J gene is TRBJ2-2, the V gene TRBV11-2, with a possible D match to TRBD1 (6 bases). The V gene lost 9 bases and the J gene lost 2 bases, with 10 bases spanning the gap. The CDR3 is 13 amino acids. CDR1 and CDR2 from the germline V gene are SGHAT and FQNNGV. DNA for the CDR3: TGTGCCAGGGGGGCGAGAAACACCGGGGAGCTGTTTTAT. It is translated as CARGARNTGELFY.

Turning to this clonotype: A read error is likely, as this CDR3 ends without the conserved phenylalanine or tryptophan. The V gene is TRBV11-2, the J gene TRBJ2-7; TRBD1 matches 7 bases. This CDR3 has 14 residues. Germline V lookup: CDR1 SGHAT, CDR2 FQNNGV. CDR3 protein: CVSSADRVIYEQYL. The CDR3 nucleotides read TGTGTCAGCAGCGCAGACAGGGTGATCTACGAGCAGTACCTC.

On this clonotype: This may be a read error, as it is one base from a much larger clone. CDR3 amino acids: CASSLTGGRSPHHF. CDR3 in DNA: TGTGCCAGCAGTCTTACAGGGGGCCGGTCACCCCACCACTTT. V is TRBV12-3 or TRBV12-4 and J is TRBJ1-6, with 9 bases that match TRBD1. The CDR3 totals 14 residues.

The rearrangement uses TRBV11-2 and TRBJ2-2; 9 bases align to TRBD2. CDR3 length equals 18 residues. The germline V gene has CDR1 SGHAT and CDR2 FQNNGV. V lost 7 bases to trimming and J lost 6 bases; unmatched junction nucleotides: 18. CDR3: CASNFDQRREGRPGELFF. CDR3 in DNA: TGTGCCAGCAACTTCGATCAGCGGCGGGAGGGCCGGCCCGGGGAGCTGTTTTTT.